Below, 10 T cell receptor beta chains from the same sample are listed, as sequenced in a study of T-cell reconstitution after alpha-beta-depleted transplantation in children. Unique molecular identifiers were used in preparing the TCRbeta library. One entry per CDR3 protein, called by TCRdb with MiXCR from the PCR reads. The repertoire includes 250,000 to 350,000 distinct CDR3 sequences, about a quarter of them detected once, and over 9.5% sits in the top ten. The sequences come from PBMCs, mostly from graft donor cells, collected 180 days after TCRalphabeta/CD19-depleted stem cell transplant. The source is a male patient between 10 and 17 years old who had a stem cell transplant for acute lymphoblastic leukemia, so the T cells may come from the graft donor.

The J gene is TRBJ1-1, the V gene TRBV5-6, with D possibly being TRBD1 (6 bases). V lost 1 base and J 6 bases, leaving 13 bases between the germline ends. Germline V CDR1 and CDR2: SGHDT, YYEEEE. This CDR3 contains 14 residues. This CDR3 reads CASSLPGDVSEAFF. CDR3 sequence (DNA): TGTGCCAGCAGCTTGCCAGGGGATGTGTCTGAAGCTTTCTTT.

The J gene is TRBJ1-4, the V gene TRBV12-3 or TRBV12-4, with 7 bases identical to TRBD1. The V segment lost 4 bases and the J segment 10 bases; nucleotides outside the gene matches: 12. The CDR3 covers 15 residues. The CDR3 region has the DNA TGTGCCAGCAGTTCGTTCGACAGGGCTCCCGGAAAACTGTTTTTT. It specifies CASSSFDRAPGKLFF.

The V call is TRBV28, the J call TRBJ1-3; a possible D gene is TRBD1 (6 bases). CDR1 and CDR2 (germline): MDHEN, SYDVKM. The ends were cut back, 5 bases at V and 5 bases at J, with 10 bases in the middle. The CDR3 has 13 residues. The CDR3, as DNA: TGTGCCAGCAGTGGCACAGGGAGAAACACCATATATTTT. Residues: CASSGTGRNTIYF. The whole variable domain, remainder taken from reference TRBV28 and TRBJ1-3, is DVKVTQSSRYLVKRTGEKVFLECVQDMDHENMFWYRQDPGLGLRLIYFSYDVKMKEKGDIPEGYSVSREKKERFSLILESASTNQTSMYLCASSGTGRNTIYFGEGSWLTVV.

The CDR3 spells CASSWTGGPLYEQYF. The DNA for the CDR3 is TGTGCCAGCAGCTGGACAGGGGGCCCTCTCTACGAGCAGTACTTC. V usage is TRBV27 and J usage is TRBJ2-7; 11 bases fit TRBD1. Trimming took 6 bases from V and 3 from J; bases not matched to a gene: 7. CDR1 and CDR2 (germline): MNHEY, SMNVEV (reference sequence). The CDR3 runs 15 residues.

The chain employs TRBV12-3 or TRBV12-4 and TRBJ2-5; 9 nucleotides match TRBD1. The CDR3 has 14 amino acids. V lost 6 bases to trimming and J lost 5 bases; unmatched junction nucleotides: 7. The CDR3 is CASSRGQGGETQYF. The CDR3 region has the DNA TGTGCCAGCAGCCGGGGACAGGGCGGCGAGACCCAGTACTTC.

The chain couples TRBV4-2 to TRBJ1-2, with 7 bases fitting TRBD1. J was trimmed by 0 bases and V by 4 bases; bases with no gene match: 17. Germline-derived CDR1 and CDR2 are LGHNA and YNFKEQ. This CDR3 is built from 19 residues. Written as DNA, the CDR3 is TGTGCCAGCAGCCTAAGACCCCCGACAGGGACCTTGGCTAACTATGGCTACACCTTC. This encodes CASSLRPPTGTLANYGYTF.

The chain employs TRBV29-1 and TRBJ2-3; 7 bases match TRBD2. Germline V gene lookup returns CDR1 SQVTM and CDR2 ANQGSEA. The CDR3 is made up of 16 amino acids. J gave up 1 base and V 6 bases, and 13 bases lay outside the gene matches. The CDR3: CSVGGSLADRTDTQYF. As DNA, the CDR3 is TGCAGCGTCGGGGGGTCACTCGCCGACCGCACAGATACGCAGTATTTT.

The chain has TRBV9 and TRBJ2-7; D unclear. Germline CDR1 reads SGDLS; CDR2 reads YYNGEE. The CDR3 consists of 12 residues. Trimming removed 0 bases at V and 4 bases at J, with 5 bases between. The CDR3 sequence: CASSVGIYEQYF. As DNA, the CDR3 is TGTGCCAGCAGCGTAGGGATTTACGAGCAGTACTTC.

This clonotype was seen a single time. Possible read error: a much larger clone is one base away. The final CDR3 position lacks the conserved phenylalanine or tryptophan, pointing to a likely read error. The CDR3 DNA reads as TGTGCCAGCAGTTTTGTGGGGGGCCGGACTGAAGCTTTCCTT. The encoded protein is CASSFVGGRTEAFL. The chain carries TRBV12-3 or TRBV12-4 and TRBJ1-1; TRBD1 is a possible D gene (6 bases). There are 14 residues in the CDR3. V shed 3 bases and J shed 5 bases, with 13 bases lying between them.

This clonotype has only a few counts. The chain uses TRBV25-1 and TRBJ2-1; the D call may be TRBD1 or TRBD2 (6 bases each). This CDR3 is 16 amino acids long. V shed 8 bases and J shed 15 bases, with 32 bases lying between them. Germline V lookup: CDR1 MGHDK, CDR2 SYGVNS. CDR3 DNA: TGTGCCAGCCAACTTTTCGGGGGCGCAGGTTCAGGGCAGAGGTTCTTC. This encodes CASQLFGGAGSGQRFF.